This record concerns one T cell receptor beta chain sequence. Its antigen is not known. This sample is drawn from a study of T cell responses to AZD1222 COVID-19 vaccine. Findings and caveats of the study: No day 14 peak samples; only post-peak repertoires were characterized.

Germline assignment: CDR1 LGHDT and CDR2 YNNKEL (reference sequence). This CDR3 spans 15 amino acids. Unmatched junction bases numbered 4, after V lost 2 bases and J lost 6 bases. Clones were sequenced by immunoSEQ multiplex PCR, and TCRdb holds only the in-frame ones, with some missing. This sample has about 96,000 clones; 80% to 90% occur once, and the top ten carry roughly 1.7%. The chain is built from TRBV3-1 (or the pseudogene TRBV3-2) and TRBJ2-7; 13 bases fit TRBD2. The sequence was collected from an adult in good health. The specimen was peripheral blood, collected on day 0 of AZD1222 vaccination. CDR3 sequence: CASSQRTSGGGEQYF. The CDR3 DNA reads as TGTGCCAGCAGCCAAAGGACTAGCGGGGGAGGCGAGCAGTACTTC.